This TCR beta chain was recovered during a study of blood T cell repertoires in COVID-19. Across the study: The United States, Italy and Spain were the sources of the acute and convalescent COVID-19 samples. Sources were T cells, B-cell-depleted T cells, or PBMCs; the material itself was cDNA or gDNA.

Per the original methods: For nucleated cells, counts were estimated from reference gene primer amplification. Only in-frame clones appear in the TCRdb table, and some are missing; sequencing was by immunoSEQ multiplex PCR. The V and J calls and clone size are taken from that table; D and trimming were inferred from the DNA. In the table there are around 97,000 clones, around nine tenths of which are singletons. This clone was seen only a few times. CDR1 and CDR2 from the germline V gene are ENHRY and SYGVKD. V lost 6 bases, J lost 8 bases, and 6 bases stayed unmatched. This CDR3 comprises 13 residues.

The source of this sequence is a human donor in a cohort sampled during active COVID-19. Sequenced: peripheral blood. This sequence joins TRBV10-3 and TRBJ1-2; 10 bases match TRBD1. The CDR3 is CAIRGTGEDGYTF. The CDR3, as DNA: TGTGCCATCAGGGGGACAGGGGAGGACGGCTACACCTTC.